The 6 T cell receptor beta chains below all came from one sample that was sequenced in a study of cytomegalovirus exposure and HLA in healthy donors. The PCR was carried out with 60 Vbeta primers and 13 Jbeta primers. Profiling relied on immunoSEQ multiplex PCR, and the TCRdb table lists in-frame clones only, not all of them. The table includes around 150,000 clones, around 73% detected once. The sequenced sample consisted of PBMCs. Receptors originate from a human donor in good health.

This chain's CDR3 is CSANTGGYEQYF. In DNA, the CDR3 is TGCAGCGCCAATACAGGGGGCTACGAGCAGTACTTC. The V gene is TRBV29-1, the J gene TRBJ2-7, with 8 bases that match TRBD1. CDR1 SQVTM and CDR2 ANQGSEA come from the germline V gene. Losses at the gene ends were 7 bases for V and 3 bases for J; bases not matched to a gene: 5. The CDR3 consists of 12 residues.

This clone was detected only once. V and J are TRBV21-1 and TRBJ2-7; TRBD2 is taken as the D call from the table, unchecked against the DNA. TRBV21-1 is classified as a pseudogene. The length of the CDR3 is 12 residues. The CDR3 here is CASNGTRSEQYF. Here the CDR3 DNA reads TGTGCCAGCAACGGGACTAGAAGCGAGCAGTACTTC.

The V and J genes are TRBV11-2 and TRBJ1-5, with D unresolved. The CDR3 spans 15 residues. Germline V gene data show CDR1 as SGHAT and CDR2 as FQNNGV. The V end was cut by 1 base, the J end by 6 bases, with 13 bases between. The CDR3 nucleotides are TGTGCCAGCAGCTTAGGGCCGGAGGAGTGTCAGCCCCAGCATTTT. Protein product: CASSLGPEECQPQHF.

This clone turned up a few times. The chain recombines TRBV4-1 with TRBJ2-5; 8 nucleotides agree with TRBD2. The CDR3 totals 15 residues. Losses at the gene ends were 3 bases for V and 2 bases for J; bases not matched to a gene: 5. Germline-derived CDR1 and CDR2 are MGHRA and YSYEKL. The CDR3 sequence is CASSQALAVQETQYF. The DNA for the CDR3 is TGCGCCAGCAGCCAGGCACTAGCGGTACAAGAGACCCAGTACTTC.

The chain carries TRBV6-5 and TRBJ1-1; 8 positions match TRBD1. From germline, CDR1 is MNHEY and CDR2 SVGAGI. The trim removed 2 bases at V and 6 bases at J, leaving 8 bases unmatched. The CDR3 spans 15 residues. CDR3 in amino acids: CASSYVGTGASEAFF. For the CDR3, the DNA is TGTGCCAGCAGTTACGTAGGGACAGGAGCCTCTGAAGCTTTCTTT.

The chain combines TRBV30 with TRBJ2-3; 8 bases are a match to TRBD2. The J segment lost 3 bases and the V segment lost 7 bases, leaving 12 bases of the junction unmatched. The germline V gene encodes CDR1 GTSNPN and CDR2 SVGIG (reference sequence). The CDR3 sequence is 15 residues long. Written as DNA, the CDR3 is TGTGCCTTCACCGGGGGGGGCGGTTGGACAGATACGCAGTATTTT. Translating gives CAFTGGGGWTDTQYF.